This is a list of T cell receptor beta chains from one sample in a study of shared clonotypes between healthy human individuals. Method: immunoSEQ multiplex PCR; TCRdb's copy keeps in-frame clones and lacks some. The sample consists of 2 million to 2.5 million clones, around 90% of them appearing once. The specimen sequenced was naive CD4+ T cells from PBMCs. These TCRs come from a man younger than 35 in good health. Some clones in this sample may be carry-over from other donors' samples. CDR3s include the opening cysteine and the closing phenylalanine or tryptophan. D genes are given only for firm matches. Size values are once, few and many counts, or a class for expanded clones, and some rows have none.

>TRBJ2-1|16|-|TRBD1|TRBV15
CATSRAGSGGLNEQFF
TGTGCCACCAGCAGAGCCGGGTCAGGGGGCCTCAATGAGCAGTTCTTC
>TRBJ2-3|16|-|-|TRBV2
CASRPGLHTSTDTQYF
TGTGCCAGCAGGCCGGGACTCCACACCAGCACAGATACGCAGTATTTT
>TRBJ2-5|13|-|-|TRBV18
CASSPAYQETQYF
TGTGCCAGCTCACCAGCGTACCAAGAGACCCAGTACTTC
>TRBJ1-2|15|once|TRBD1|TRBV5-5
CASSWGNTQGSGYTF
TGTGCCAGCAGCTGGGGAAATACACAGGGGTCTGGCTACACCTTC
>TRBJ2-2|13|-|-|TRBV19
CASSYQGTGELFF
TGTGCCAGTAGCTATCAGGGCACCGGGGAGCTGTTTTTT
>TRBJ1-5|17|once|TRBD1|TRBV11-2
CASSLDLGRGRDQPQHF
TGTGCCAGCAGCTTAGATCTTGGCAGGGGGCGCGATCAGCCCCAGCATTTT
>TRBJ2-1|17|-|-|TRBV5-1
CASSLASQRERYNEQFF
TGCGCCAGCAGCTTGGCCAGTCAGAGGGAGAGGTACAATGAGCAGTTCTTC
>TRBJ1-5|15|once|-|TRBV28
CASSRGGYSNQPQHF
TGTGCCAGCAGTCGGGGGGGTTATAGCAATCAGCCCCAGCATTTT
>TRBJ2-1|13|-|-|TRBV11-3
CASSRGSYNEQFF
TGTGCCAGCAGCAGGGGGTCATACAATGAGCAGTTCTTC
>TRBJ2-2|14|-|-|TRBV5-1
CASNPQGYTGELFF
TGCGCCAGCAACCCACAGGGTTACACCGGGGAGCTGTTTTTT
>TRBJ1-2|11|-|TRBD1|TRBV2
CASGDRVGYTF
TGTGCCAGCGGAGACAGGGTTGGCTACACCTTC
>TRBJ2-3|15|-|-|TRBV27
CASSLDPGWTDTQYF
TGTGCCAGCAGTTTAGATCCGGGATGGACAGATACGCAGTATTTT
>TRBJ2-7|14|once|-|TRBV5-1
CASSLRTRDYEQYF
TGCGCCAGCAGCTTGCGGACACGAGACTACGAGCAGTACTTC
>TRBJ1-1|15|-|-|TRBV5-1
CASSQRWGVNTEAFF
TGCGCCAGCAGCCAACGATGGGGGGTCAACACTGAAGCTTTCTTT
>TRBJ2-3|14|-|TRBD2|TRBV6-5
CGSRAGGHGDTQYF
TGTGGCTCTAGAGCGGGAGGCCACGGGGATACGCAGTATTTT
>TRBJ2-2|12|-|-|TRBV19
CASSAGAGELFF
TGTGCCAGTAGTGCAGGGGCCGGGGAGCTGTTTTTT
>TRBJ2-5|13|-|TRBD1|TRBV12-5
CASGLSGGETQYF
TGTGCTAGTGGCCTTTCAGGGGGAGAGACCCAGTACTTC
>TRBJ2-5|12|-|-|TRBV28
CASGTGRETQYF
TGTGCCAGCGGGACGGGAAGGGAGACCCAGTACTTC
>TRBJ1-2|14|-|TRBD1|TRBV6-1
CASSQQGARYGYTF
TGTGCCAGCAGTCAACAGGGGGCGCGCTATGGCTACACCTTC
>TRBJ2-7|15|once|TRBD1|TRBV5-4
CASSLPGQGNYEQYF
TGTGCCAGCAGCTTACCGGGACAGGGGAACTACGAGCAGTACTTC
>TRBJ1-2|12|-|-|TRBV19
CASSPRPFGYTF
TGTGCCAGTAGTCCGCGTCCGTTCGGCTACACCTTC
>TRBJ2-7|14|-|-|TRBV15
CATSRESTDYEQYF
TGTGCCACCAGCAGAGAGTCGACAGACTACGAGCAGTACTTC
>TRBJ2-3|14|-|-|TRBV2
CASSGAGGADTQYF
TGTGCCAGCAGTGGGGCCGGGGGCGCAGATACGCAGTATTTT
>TRBJ1-4|13|-|-|TRBV19
CAGGWAGREKLFF
TGTGCCGGAGGGTGGGCAGGGAGGGAAAAACTGTTTTTT
>TRBJ1-1|14|-|-|TRBV11-2
CASSLSAGSTEAFF
TGTGCCAGCAGCTTATCGGCAGGCAGCACTGAAGCTTTCTTT
>TRBJ2-7|14|once|TRBD2|TRBV2
CASIWTSGSYEQYF
TGTGCCAGCATCTGGACTAGCGGGAGCTACGAGCAGTACTTC
>TRBJ2-7|14|-|-|TRBV5-5
CASSFPHGKYEQYF
TGTGCCAGCAGCTTCCCACACGGAAAGTACGAGCAGTACTTC
>TRBJ1-6|15|-|TRBD1|TRBV7-9
CASSRAGQGNSPLHF
TGTGCCAGCAGTCGGGCCGGACAGGGGAATTCACCCCTCCACTTT